This TCR beta chain came from a study of blood T cells in healthy people across ages. Whole-study results and caveats: With naive T cell percentage, TCR beta diversity showed a strong correlation. Per million T cells, TCR beta diversity dropped about linearly as age rose.

Comment on this clonotype: The antigen remains undetermined. Its ends do not fully match the called genes, so a read error is possible.

Through a sample-barcoded 5' primer and a J-beta primer mix, a second PCR was run for roughly 7 to 11 cycles. Through a template-switch adaptor with 12 random nucleotides, each cDNA molecule received a tag. CDR3-containing paired-end reads numbering at least 2.5 million came from each sample. MiXCR, applied by TCRdb to the 5' RACE reads, yields one record per CDR3 protein. The sample holds over 1,300,000 distinct CDR3 sequences; approximately 59% are singletons and the top ten take 6.5% to 8%. This CDR3 spans 13 amino acids. The germline V gene has CDR1 SEHNR and CDR2 FQNEAQ (reference sequence). The source is a man aged 18 to 29 in good health. The specimen sequenced was blood. The chain uses TRBV7-9 and TRBJ2-5; D perhaps matches TRBD1 (6 bases). The last part of the DNA fits TRBJ2-7 better; the J call may be wrong. CDR3 bases: TGTGCCAGCGGCTTAGGTGGGGGCGACGAGCAGTACTTC. It yields the protein CASGLGGGDEQYF.